The rows below give T cell receptor beta chains drawn from one sample of a study of response to subunit inactivated influenza vaccine. TCRdb itself ran the RT-PCR reads through MiXCR, one entry per CDR3 protein. The sample comprises around 300,000 distinct CDR3 sequences, approximately 21% of which are singletons, and over 9% rests with the top ten. Sequenced here: PBMCs from blood, sampled 21 months after vaccination. These receptors were obtained from a man aged 50 to 75 who received an inactivated influenza vaccine. The CDR3 runs from the conserved cysteine through the conserved F or W. The order of the fields is J gene, D gene, V gene, clone size, CDR3 length, CDR3 DNA, CDR3 protein. The D gene is left open where the match is weak. Clone size is given for some rows only: seen once, a few or many times, or a class if the clone is expanded.

TRBJ2-5,TRBD2,TRBV20-1,.,15,TGCAGTGCTAGAGCGGATGGACTAGCGGAAGAGACCCAGTACTTC,CSARADGLAEETQYF
TRBJ1-5,TRBD1,TRBV29-1,many,13,TGCAGCGTTGAATGGGACAGGGACCAGCCCCAGCATTTT,CSVEWDRDQPQHF
TRBJ2-7,TRBD1,TRBV5-1,few,14,TGCGCCAGCAGCGGGGGGACAGGGCCCTACGAGCAGTACTTC,CASSGGTGPYEQYF
TRBJ1-1,.,TRBV14,.,13,TGTGCCAGCAGCCCAGGGAGAGGCGTGTCAGCTTTCTTT,CASSPGRGVSAFF
TRBJ2-7,TRBD2,TRBV12-3/TRBV12-4,few,15,TGTGCCAGCAGTACAACGGGACTAGCGGCATACGAGCAGTACTTC,CASSTTGLAAYEQYF
TRBJ2-7,.,TRBV20-1,few,11,TGCAGTGCTAGAGATCAGAGAGGGCAGTACTTC,CSARDQRGQYF
TRBJ1-2,TRBD1,TRBV5-1,.,15,TGCGCCAGCAGCACGGAAACACAGGGGTCAAGTGGCTACACCTTC,CASSTETQGSSGYTF
TRBJ2-7,TRBD2,TRBV2,many,14,TGTGCCAGCAGCCGGACTAGCGGGACCTACGAGCAGTACTTC,CASSRTSGTYEQYF
TRBJ2-1,.,TRBV7-2,once,17,TGTGCCAGCACCCTACGCTACGCGGGAAATACTTACAATGAGCAGTTCTTC,CASTLRYAGNTYNEQFF
TRBJ1-4,.,TRBV7-6,many,15,TGTGCCAGCAGCTTAACCCAGGGGCTGGGGGAAAAACTGTTTTTT,CASSLTQGLGEKLFF
TRBJ1-2,.,TRBV23-1,few,15,TGCGCCAGCAGTCTTCTATCGGGGAGGGTGAACGGCTACACCTTC,CASSLLSGRVNGYTF
TRBJ2-7,.,TRBV4-3,.,15,TGCGCCAGCAGCCGTACCCGGGACGGTTCCTACGAGCAGTACTTC,CASSRTRDGSYEQYF
TRBJ2-3,.,TRBV7-2,.,14,TGTGCCAGCAGCTTAATTATCGGCACAGATACGCAGTATTTT,CASSLIIGTDTQYF
TRBJ1-3,.,TRBV3-1,.,15,TGTGCCAGCAGCCCGGGACTCCACTCTGGAAACACCATATATTTT,CASSPGLHSGNTIYF
TRBJ2-3,TRBD2,TRBV20-1,few,15,TGCAGTGCTAGAGATTTCGGGGGGGCCACAGATACGCAGTATTTT,CSARDFGGATDTQYF
TRBJ2-3,.,TRBV7-2,.,15,TGTGCCAGCAGCTCCTTCCTGGGGGATGGGGATACGCAGTATTTT,CASSSFLGDGDTQYF
TRBJ2-2,TRBD1,TRBV12-3/TRBV12-4,.,15,TGTGCCAGCACTAACAGGGGCCTAATTTCCGGGGAGCTGTTTTTT,CASTNRGLISGELFF
TRBJ2-5,.,TRBV7-2,.,14,TGTGCCAGCAGCTTAGGGGCCTCGGTGGGGACCCAGTACTTC,CASSLGASVGTQYF
TRBJ1-1,TRBD1,TRBV6-1,few,14,TGTGCCAGCAGCCCGGGACAGGGATGGGCTGAAGCTTTCTTT,CASSPGQGWAEAFF
TRBJ2-5,TRBD1,TRBV5-1,once,15,TGCGCCAGCAGCTCCGGACAGGGCCAACAAGAGACCCAGTACTTC,CASSSGQGQQETQYF
TRBJ2-5,.,TRBV18,.,13,TGTGCCAGCTCACCTGCAGACGAGGAGACCCAGTACTTC,CASSPADEETQYF
TRBJ1-1,TRBD1,TRBV5-1,few,15,TGCGCCAGCAGCTTAGGACAGGGGGGCTTCACTGAAGCTTTCTTT,CASSLGQGGFTEAFF
TRBJ2-3,.,TRBV5-1,few,13,TGCGCCAGCAGCTTGGGACACACAGATACGCAGTATTTT,CASSLGHTDTQYF
TRBJ2-7,TRBD1,TRBV4-3,.,15,TGCGCCAGCAGCCAAGATCTAGGACAGGGGTCGGGGCAGTACTTC,CASSQDLGQGSGQYF
TRBJ2-7,TRBD1,TRBV2,.,15,TGTGCCAGCCAGCGTGACAGGGACAGAATTTACGAGCAGTACTTC,CASQRDRDRIYEQYF
TRBJ2-7,.,TRBV20-1,.,11,TGCAGCCTAGGGCTGGCCTACGAGCAGTACTTC,CSLGLAYEQYF
TRBJ1-1,.,TRBV20-1,many,13,TGCAGACCCGATCGGGGCAGGGGAACTGAAGCTTTCTTT,CRPDRGRGTEAFF
TRBJ1-5,TRBD1,TRBV25-1,.,13,TGTGCCAGCTCAGGGGGGAGCAATCAGCCCCAGCATTTT,CASSGGSNQPQHF
TRBJ1-6,.,TRBV19,few,17,TGTGCCAGTAGTCATCGCCCCGAGGCATTCGCAGATTCACCCCTCCACTTT,CASSHRPEAFADSPLHF
TRBJ1-3,.,TRBV6-1,.,13,TGTGCCAGCAGAAGGGGCTCTGGAAACACCATATATTTT,CASRRGSGNTIYF
TRBJ1-2,.,TRBV20-1,.,15,TGCAGTGCTAGGCTTAGGTCAGCTTATACCTCTGGCTACACCTTC,CSARLRSAYTSGYTF
TRBJ1-1,.,TRBV20-1,.,16,TGCAGTGCTAACCCGGGGGGCAACGGCCCGAACACTGAAGCTTTCTTT,CSANPGGNGPNTEAFF
TRBJ2-3,.,TRBV5-1,.,19,TGCGCCAGCAGCTTGGCCGGCGCCGCTTCCTTCAGCGGCACAGATACGCAGTATTTT,CASSLAGAASFSGTDTQYF
TRBJ1-1,TRBD1,TRBV7-9,.,15,TGTGCCAGCAGCTCCACATACAGGGGGGACACTGAAGCTTTCTTT,CASSSTYRGDTEAFF
TRBJ2-5,TRBD2,TRBV7-8,.,16,TGTGCCAGCAGCCCATTTTCTCTGCGGGGGGAAGAGACCCAGTACTTC,CASSPFSLRGEETQYF
TRBJ2-5,.,TRBV7-2,few,16,TGTGCCAGCAACTCACCCCACCGGACAAAGGGGAGGACCCAGTACTTC,CASNSPHRTKGRTQYF
TRBJ2-3,TRBD2,TRBV20-1,.,15,TGCAGTGCTTTGATAGCGGGAGGGCCGACAGAGGTGCAGTATTTT,CSALIAGGPTEVQYF